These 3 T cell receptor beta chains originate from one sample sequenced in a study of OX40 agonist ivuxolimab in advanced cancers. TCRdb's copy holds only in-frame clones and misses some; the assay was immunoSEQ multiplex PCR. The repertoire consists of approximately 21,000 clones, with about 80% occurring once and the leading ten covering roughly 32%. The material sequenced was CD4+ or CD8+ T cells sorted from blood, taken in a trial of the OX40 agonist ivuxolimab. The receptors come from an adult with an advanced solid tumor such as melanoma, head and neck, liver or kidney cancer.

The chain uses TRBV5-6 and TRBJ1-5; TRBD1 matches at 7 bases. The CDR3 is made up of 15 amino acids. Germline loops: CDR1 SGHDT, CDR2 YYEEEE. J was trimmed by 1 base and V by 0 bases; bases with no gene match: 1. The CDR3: CASSLGGGSNQPQHF. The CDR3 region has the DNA TGTGCCAGCAGCTTGGGAGGGGGCAGCAATCAGCCCCAGCATTTT. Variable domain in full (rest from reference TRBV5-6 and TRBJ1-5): DAGVTQSPTHLIKTRGQQVTLRCSPKSGHDTVSWYQQALGQGPQFIFQYYEEEERQRGNFPDRFSGHQFPNYSSELNVNALLLGDSALYLCASSLGGGSNQPQHFGDGTRLSIL.

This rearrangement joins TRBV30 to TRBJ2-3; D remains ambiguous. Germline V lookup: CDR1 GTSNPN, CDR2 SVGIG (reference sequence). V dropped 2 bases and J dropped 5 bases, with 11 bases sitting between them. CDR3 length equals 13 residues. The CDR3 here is CAWSRFPGDTQYF. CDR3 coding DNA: TGTGCCTGGAGTCGATTTCCAGGAGATACGCAGTATTTT. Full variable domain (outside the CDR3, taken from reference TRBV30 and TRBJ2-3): SQTIHQWPATLVQPVGSPLSLECTVEGTSNPNLYWYRQAAGRGLQLLFYSVGIGQISSEVPQNLSASRPQDRQFILSSKKLLLSDSGFYLCAWSRFPGDTQYFGPGTRLTVL.

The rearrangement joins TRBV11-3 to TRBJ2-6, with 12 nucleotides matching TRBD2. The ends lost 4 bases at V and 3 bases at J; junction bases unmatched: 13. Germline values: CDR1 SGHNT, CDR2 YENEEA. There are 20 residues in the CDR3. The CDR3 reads CASSSKAVLAGGGGANVLTF. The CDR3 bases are TGTGCCAGCAGCTCAAAAGCGGTACTAGCGGGAGGAGGTGGGGCCAACGTCCTGACTTTC.